This passage covers 29 T cell receptor beta chains from one sample sequenced in a study of cytomegalovirus exposure and HLA in healthy donors. PCR employed 60 Vbeta and 13 Jbeta primers. This table comes from immunoSEQ multiplex PCR, and its TCRdb copy is limited to in-frame clones, with some not included. The sample yields 150,000 to 200,000 clones, 75% to 90% seen once. Source material: PBMCs. Receptor source: a girl between 10 and 17 years old in good health and CMV-seropositive.

The J gene is TRBJ2-7, the V gene TRBV29-1, with TRBD1 as a possible D gene (5 bases). This CDR3 contains 14 residues. CDR1 is SQVTM and CDR2 is ANQGSEA in the germline V gene. The ends were cut back, 5 bases at V and 1 base at J, with 15 bases in the middle. The CDR3 DNA reads TGCAGCGTTACAGGTCAGGAAACATCCTACGAGCAGTACTTC. It codes for CSVTGQETSYEQYF.

The chain uses TRBV19 and TRBJ2-5, with D maybe TRBD1 (5 bases). The CDR3 extends over 13 amino acids. V was cut by 3 bases and J by 6 bases, with 11 bases left in between. Germline loops: CDR1 LNHDA, CDR2 SQIVND (reference sequence). The CDR3 sequence: CASSIRGPQTQYF. DNA of the CDR3: TGTGCCAGTAGTATTAGGGGCCCGCAGACCCAGTACTTC.

This clone was counted between two and nine times. The gene calls are TRBV5-4 and TRBJ2-7; the D is unclear. V lost 1 base to trimming and J lost 0 bases, with 5 bases between them. This CDR3 is built from 13 residues. Germline CDR1 SGHNT, CDR2 YYREEE (reference sequence). CDR3 loop: CASSLSLSYEQYF. The CDR3 nucleotides are TGTGCCAGCAGCTTGTCCCTCTCCTACGAGCAGTACTTC.

This chain uses TRBV5-6 with TRBJ2-3; the match to TRBD2 covers 7 bases. Trimming cost V 7 bases and J 2 bases; bases outside gene matches: 4. Germline-derived CDR1 and CDR2 are SGHDT and YYEEEE. The length of the CDR3 is 13 residues. This CDR3 is CASGRGTTDTQYF. The DNA of the CDR3 is TGTGCCAGCGGGAGGGGAACCACAGATACGCAGTATTTT.

This chain joins TRBV4-1 and TRBJ2-1; 11 bases are a match to TRBD2. Germline-derived CDR1 and CDR2 are MGHRA and YSYEKL. This CDR3 spans 16 amino acids. The V and J ends lost 3 bases and 7 bases, in that order; junction bases with no gene match: 8. The CDR3 region is CASSQILAGEENEQFF. The CDR3 nucleotides are TGCGCCAGCAGCCAGATACTAGCGGGAGAGGAGAATGAGCAGTTCTTC.

V and J are TRBV10-3 and TRBJ2-3; D not certain. Germline loops: CDR1 ENHRY, CDR2 SYGVKD. Trimming took off 6 bases at V and 0 bases at J, with 10 bases between the two ends. The CDR3 is 14 residues long. The CDR3 is CAIRRGSSTDTQYF. In DNA form, the CDR3 reads TGTGCCATCAGAAGAGGCAGCAGCACAGATACGCAGTATTTT.

The chain joins TRBV27 to TRBJ2-7; TRBD1 agrees at 11 bases. Germline values: CDR1 MNHEY, CDR2 SMNVEV (reference sequence). The CDR3 length is 15 residues. V dropped 3 bases and J dropped 5; count of bases not matched to a gene: 6. The CDR3, as DNA: TGTGCCAGCAGTTTGGGACAGGGGGATCTCGACGAGCAGTACTTC. It yields the protein CASSLGQGDLDEQYF.

CDR3 nucleotides: TGTGCCAGCAGCGTAGCCTGGGAGCATAATGAAAAACTGTTTTTT. This sequence encodes CASSVAWEHNEKLFF. The chain recombines TRBV9 with TRBJ1-4; no clear D. The V gene's germline CDR1 is SGDLS and CDR2 YYNGEE. V was shortened by 0 bases and J by 4 bases, with 10 bases between the two germline ends. This CDR3 has 15 amino acids.

This clone was recorded once. The chain uses TRBV30 and TRBJ1-4, with D maybe TRBD1 (5 bases). Trimming left V 5 bases short and J 2 bases short, with 9 bases between. Germline CDR1 and CDR2: GTSNPN and SVGIG (reference sequence). The CDR3 is made up of 13 amino acids. CDR3 protein: CAWSRQTNEKLFF. The CDR3 nucleotides are TGTGCCTGGTCTCGACAGACTAATGAAAAACTGTTTTTT. The entire variable domain, with the rest obtained from reference TRBV30 and TRBJ1-4, is as follows: SQTIHQWPATLVQPVGSPLSLECTVEGTSNPNLYWYRQAAGRGLQLLFYSVGIGQISSEVPQNLSASRPQDRQFILSSKKLLLSDSGFYLCAWSRQTNEKLFFGSGTQLSVL.

This clone was seen once. This chain uses TRBV29-1 with TRBJ2-3, with D possibly matching TRBD2 (5 bases). Germline V gene lookup returns CDR1 SQVTM and CDR2 ANQGSEA. The length of the CDR3 is 11 residues. Trimming pared 6 bases from V and 5 bases from J, leaving 9 bases between. CDR3 protein: CSVRRLDTQYF. The CDR3, as DNA: TGCAGCGTCCGGAGGCTAGATACGCAGTATTTT.

This clone was recorded a few times. The gene calls are TRBV5-1 and TRBJ2-5; 10 nucleotides agree with TRBD2. CDR1 and CDR2 (germline): SGHRS, YFSETQ. This CDR3 contains 16 residues. The junction had 6 bases not matched to a gene; V was cut back by 0 bases and J by 4 bases. This chain's CDR3 is CASSLDPSGSRETQYF. The CDR3 DNA reads as TGCGCCAGCAGCTTGGACCCTAGCGGGAGTAGAGAGACCCAGTACTTC.

This clone occurred a few times. The chain combines TRBV5-1 with TRBJ2-7; D ambiguous. Trimming removed 0 bases at V and 2 bases at J, with 3 bases between. In germline, CDR1 is SGHRS, CDR2 YFSETQ. CDR3 length equals 12 residues. The CDR3 reads CASSLGTYEQYF. The CDR3 DNA reads as TGCGCCAGCAGCTTGGGTACCTACGAGCAGTACTTC.

The chain recombines TRBV5-1 with TRBJ2-7; perhaps TRBD1 as D (5 bases). The V gene's germline CDR1 is SGHRS and CDR2 YFSETQ. The CDR3 length is 13 residues. The V end lost 4 bases, the J end lost 3 bases, and 11 bases lay between the germline ends. CDR3 sequence: CASSLGHFYEQYF. Here the CDR3 DNA reads TGCGCCAGCAGCCTAGGACACTTCTACGAGCAGTACTTC.

The V call is TRBV4-2, the J call TRBJ2-7; 7 bases map to TRBD1. This CDR3 has 15 amino acids. The V gene end was trimmed by 4 bases and the J gene end by 1 base; junction bases not matched to a gene: 7. Germline V gene data show CDR1 as LGHNA and CDR2 as YNFKEQ. CDR3 bases: TGTGCCAGCAGCCGAGACCCGGGACAGTCCTACGAGCAGTACTTC. It yields the protein CASSRDPGQSYEQYF.

J is TRBJ2-2 and V is TRBV5-4; D perhaps matches TRBD1 (5 bases). The V end lost 3 bases, the J end lost 5 bases, and 17 bases lay between the germline ends. This CDR3 has 16 amino acids. Germline CDR1 reads SGHNT; CDR2 reads YYREEE (reference sequence). The CDR3 reads CASSSIRGSPTGELFF. The DNA for the CDR3 is TGTGCCAGCAGCTCGATAAGGGGTTCTCCAACCGGGGAGCTGTTTTTT.

The sample holds one count of this clone. This chain links TRBV19 with TRBJ2-7; D might be TRBD1 (6 bases). Trimming took 5 bases from V and 3 from J, leaving 14 bases between them. CDR3 size: 14 residues. The germline V gene has CDR1 LNHDA and CDR2 SQIVND (reference sequence). CDR3 DNA: TGTGCCAGTAGTTCGACCGGGACACACTACGAGCAGTACTTC. Translation gives CASSSTGTHYEQYF.

The chain employs TRBV27 and TRBJ1-1; TRBD1 aligns across 7 bases. There are 14 residues in the CDR3. Looked up from germline, CDR1 is MNHEY and CDR2 is SMNVEV (reference sequence). With 8 bases clipped from V and 1 base from J, the junction kept 7 bases outside the gene matches. The CDR3 protein is CASLMNRGNTEAFF. CDR3 DNA: TGTGCCAGCTTGATGAACAGGGGGAACACTGAAGCTTTCTTT.

This chain connects TRBV7-9 to TRBJ1-1; 11 bases are shared with TRBD1. The CDR3 is 17 residues long. The V gene end was trimmed by 5 bases and the J gene end by 2 bases; junction bases not matched to a gene: 10. The germline V gene has CDR1 SEHNR and CDR2 FQNEAQ (reference sequence). This CDR3 is CASSQRPGQGVNTEAFF. The CDR3 bases are TGTGCCAGCAGCCAAAGACCGGGACAGGGGGTAAACACTGAAGCTTTCTTT.

The chain links TRBV10-3 to TRBJ2-1; TRBD2 is a possible D gene (5 bases). CDR3 length: 15 amino acids. Germline values: CDR1 ENHRY, CDR2 SYGVKD. V was cut by 0 bases and J by 10 bases, with 16 bases left in between. The CDR3 reads CAISESPSRPWEQFF. CDR3 DNA sequence: TGTGCCATCAGTGAGTCACCTAGCCGCCCATGGGAGCAGTTCTTC.

The chain has TRBV6-5 and TRBJ1-2; D not certain. CDR3 length: 14 amino acids. The ends were cut back, 4 bases at V and 3 bases at J, with 12 bases in the middle. Germline CDR1 reads MNHEY; CDR2 reads SVGAGI. CDR3: CASSSDKAYYGYTF. DNA of the CDR3: TGTGCCAGCAGTTCCGACAAAGCCTACTATGGCTACACCTTC.

The chain combines TRBV15 with TRBJ2-7; a weak D match, TRBD2 (6 bases). The CDR3 covers 16 residues. Germline V gene sequence: CDR1 LNHNV, CDR2 YYDKDF (reference sequence). V was shortened by 0 bases and J by 0 bases, with 12 bases between the two germline ends. CDR3 DNA sequence: TGTGCCACCAGCAGAGAAGGCGCGGGGTTCTCCTACGAGCAGTACTTC. Its translation: CATSREGAGFSYEQYF.

This chain joins TRBV11-1 and TRBJ2-1; 12 bases align to TRBD2. Germline CDR1 and CDR2: SGHAT and FQDESV (reference sequence). CDR3 length equals 15 residues. Unmatched junction bases numbered 3, after V lost 5 bases and J lost 4 bases. In DNA, the CDR3 is TGTGCCAGCAGCGAACTAGCGGGGGGTTACAATGAGCAGTTCTTC. Its protein product is CASSELAGGYNEQFF. Variable domain in full (rest from reference TRBV11-1 and TRBJ2-1): EAEVAQSPRYKITEKSQAVAFWCDPISGHATLYWYRQILGQGPELLVQFQDESVVDDSQLPKDRFSAERLKGVDSTLKIQPAELGDSAMYLCASSELAGGYNEQFFGPGTRLTVL.

This rearrangement joins TRBV6-5 to TRBJ1-5; 10 bases fit TRBD1. This CDR3 has 13 residues. Trimming cost V 10 bases and J 6 bases; bases outside gene matches: 6. Germline-derived CDR1 and CDR2 are MNHEY and SVGAGI. CDR3: CATRQGAAQPQHF. DNA for the CDR3: TGTGCCACCAGACAGGGGGCGGCTCAGCCCCAGCATTTT.

This clone appeared a single time. The rearrangement uses TRBV10-3 and TRBJ2-7; possible D gene TRBD2, 5 bases. This CDR3 is 16 amino acids long. Germline V gene data show CDR1 as ENHRY and CDR2 as SYGVKD. Trimming pared 2 bases from V and 2 bases from J, leaving 16 bases between. DNA of the CDR3: TGTGCCATCAGTGAGGATGGGTGGGAGTCGGCCTACGAGCAGTACTTC. Amino acids: CAISEDGWESAYEQYF.

The V gene is TRBV7-9, the J gene TRBJ2-1; TRBD2 matches at 10 bases. The germline V gene has CDR1 SEHNR and CDR2 FQNEAQ (reference sequence). V lost 2 bases to trimming and J lost 4 bases; unmatched junction nucleotides: 2. The CDR3 is 15 residues long. The CDR3 DNA is TGTGCCAGCAGCTTAAATAGCGGGAGGTACAATGAGCAGTTCTTC. Translating gives CASSLNSGRYNEQFF.

V usage is TRBV15 and J usage is TRBJ2-2; D not certain. The CDR3 runs to 15 residues. CDR1 and CDR2 from the germline V gene are LNHNV and YYDKDF (reference sequence). V was pared by 1 base and J by 4 bases, with 10 bases between. In nucleotides, the CDR3 is TGTGCCACCAGCAGAGGGCCTCCGGGCACCGGGGAGCTGTTTTTT. Protein: CATSRGPPGTGELFF.

The V and J genes are TRBV5-1 and TRBJ1-2; 9 bases align to TRBD1. The junction had 4 bases not matched to a gene; V was cut back by 3 bases and J by 4 bases. Looked up from germline, CDR1 is SGHRS and CDR2 is YFSETQ. The CDR3 spans 14 residues. In DNA, the CDR3 is TGCGCCAGCAGCTGGACAGGGGTGACCTATGGCTACACCTTC. It specifies CASSWTGVTYGYTF. Full variable domain (rest looked up from reference TRBV5-1 and TRBJ1-2): KAGVTQTPRYLIKTRGQQVTLSCSPISGHRSVSWYQQTPGQGLQFLFEYFSETQRNKGNFPGRFSGRQFSNSRSEMNVSTLELGDSALYLCASSWTGVTYGYTFGSGTRLTVV.

The chain carries TRBV18 and TRBJ1-2; a possible D gene is TRBD1 (5 bases). This CDR3 region has 14 residues. V was clipped by 7 bases and J by 7 bases, with 19 bases between them. Looked up from germline, CDR1 is KGHSH and CDR2 is LQKENI. The CDR3 protein is CASLTAGTDSGYTF. CDR3 in DNA: TGTGCCAGCTTGACTGCCGGGACTGATTCTGGCTACACCTTC.

V usage is TRBV7-9 and J usage is TRBJ2-7; 10 bases are shared with TRBD2. The CDR3 totals 17 residues. Germline V gene sequence: CDR1 SEHNR, CDR2 FQNEAQ (reference sequence). Unmatched junction bases numbered 18, after V lost 7 bases and J lost 6 bases. The CDR3 here is CASTIRGSSGGGGEQYF. The CDR3 DNA sequence: TGTGCCAGCACCATCAGAGGGTCTAGCGGGGGCGGCGGCGAGCAGTACTTC.